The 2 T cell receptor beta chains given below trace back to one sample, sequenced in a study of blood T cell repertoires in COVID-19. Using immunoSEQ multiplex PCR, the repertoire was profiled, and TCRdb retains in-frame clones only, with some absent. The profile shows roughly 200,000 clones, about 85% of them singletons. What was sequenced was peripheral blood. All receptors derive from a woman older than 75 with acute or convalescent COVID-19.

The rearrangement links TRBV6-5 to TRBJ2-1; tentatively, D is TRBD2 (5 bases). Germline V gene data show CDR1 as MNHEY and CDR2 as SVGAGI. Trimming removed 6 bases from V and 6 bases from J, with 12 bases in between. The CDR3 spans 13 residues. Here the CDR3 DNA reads TGTGCCAGCAGCCTCCTTCGGGGCAATGAGCAGTTCTTC. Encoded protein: CASSLLRGNEQFF.

The CDR3 region has the DNA TGTGCCAGCAGCCAAGGGGGGACAGGGGTGAGACGGGAAGCTTTCTTT. This encodes CASSQGGTGVRREAFF. The chain uses TRBV3-1 (or the pseudogene TRBV3-2) and TRBJ1-1; 10 nucleotides agree with TRBD1. Trimming took 1 base from V and 8 from J; bases not matched to a gene: 10. The CDR3 contains 16 residues. Per germline, CDR1 LGHDT and CDR2 YNNKEL (reference sequence).